This entry lists 20 T cell receptor beta chains sequenced from one sample in a study of T-cell memory formation after mild COVID-19 (dated by TCRdb to 2020 to 2022). Libraries were built with 5' RACE. Data came from an Illumina NovaSeq 6000. TCRdb's own reprocessing of the public reads used fastp at Q25 and MiXCR and kept productive beta chains. All rows with the same CDR3 protein become a single entry with the most common DNA and genes. In this sample the table shows around 420,000 distinct CDR3 sequences, 20% to 25% of which occur a single time. The ten largest clones add up to around 8.8% of the sample. Sequencing was done on a sample of PBMCs or a T cell subset sorted from them (not recorded which). These receptors all come from an adult woman who had mild COVID-19 (a few samples of this study predate the infection). The sample titles of this study are shuffled in the database, so cell type and time point are left out; the donor was told from shared clones.

This clonotype has a handful of counts. The chain recombines TRBV5-1 with TRBJ2-1, with 11 bases matching TRBD2. The CDR3 extends over 15 amino acids. The germline gives CDR1 SGHRS, CDR2 YFSETQ. After removal of 4 bases from V and 7 bases from J, the junction contained 7 bases not matched to a gene. This CDR3 is CASSLTSGEWNEQFF. The DNA for the CDR3 is TGCGCCAGCAGCCTGACTAGCGGGGAGTGGAATGAGCAGTTCTTC.

With respect to this clonotype: The junction does not match germline at one end; this may be a read error. V usage is TRBV6-2 or TRBV6-3 and J usage is TRBJ2-7, with TRBD1 matching 8 bases. The CDR3 length is 17 residues. Germline CDR1 and CDR2: MNHEY and SVGEGT. The DNA for the CDR3 is TGTGCCAGCAGTTACTCGATCCAGGGGGCGTTTTCCTACGAGCAGGACTTC. This gives the protein CASSYSIQGAFSYEQDF.

This clonotype appeared a few times. This chain uses TRBV4-3 with TRBJ2-5, with TRBD1 matching over 9 bases. V lost 1 base to trimming and J lost 5 bases; unmatched junction nucleotides: 5. The germline V gene has CDR1 LGHNA and CDR2 YSLEER. This CDR3 region has 15 residues. This CDR3 is CASSQGGQGRETQYF. The CDR3, as DNA: TGCGCCAGCAGCCAAGGGGGACAGGGTAGGGAGACCCAGTACTTC.

This clonotype was detected many times. The rearrangement joins TRBV7-3 to TRBJ2-5, with 10 bases that match TRBD1. Trimming took 4 bases from V and 5 from J; bases not matched to a gene: 1. Germline CDR1 reads SGHTA; CDR2 reads FQGTGA. The CDR3 has 13 residues. CDR3: CASSWDRGETQYF. CDR3 nucleotide sequence: TGTGCCAGCAGCTGGGACAGGGGTGAGACCCAGTACTTC.

The genes are TRBV15 and TRBJ2-5; 7 bases fit TRBD1. The CDR3 totals 15 residues. The V gene's germline CDR1 is LNHNV and CDR2 YYDKDF (reference sequence). Unmatched junction bases numbered 6, after V lost 0 bases and J lost 5 bases. The CDR3 sequence is CATSREKGAAETQYF. The CDR3 bases are TGTGCCACCAGCAGAGAGAAGGGGGCGGCGGAGACCCAGTACTTC.

This clonotype occurred a few times. The chain carries TRBV24-1 and TRBJ2-1, with a possible D match to TRBD1 (5 bases). This CDR3 has 13 residues. Trimming took 3 bases from V and 8 from J, leaving 10 bases between them. CDR1 is KGHDR and CDR2 is SFDVKD in the germline V gene. The CDR3 nucleotides are TGTGCCACCAGTGATCAAGGGGCTTATGAGCAGTTCTTC. This sequence encodes CATSDQGAYEQFF.

The V gene is TRBV7-6, the J gene TRBJ2-5, with D unresolved. Between the trimmed V and J ends, which lost 1 base and 5 bases, there was a span of 17 bases. The CDR3 extends over 16 amino acids. Germline loops: CDR1 SGHVS, CDR2 FNYEAQ. The CDR3 reads CASSLDPASGGETQYF. DNA of the CDR3: TGTGCCAGCAGCTTAGACCCGGCATCTGGTGGGGAGACCCAGTACTTC.

V gene TRBV4-1 combines with J gene TRBJ2-1; tentative D call: TRBD2 (6 bases). Deletions cut 2 bases from V and 6 bases from J, with 14 bases between. Germline values: CDR1 MGHRA, CDR2 YSYEKL. The CDR3 covers 15 residues. The CDR3 region has the DNA TGCGCCAGCAGCCAATTCCCGGGACTTCTCAATGAGCAGTTCTTC. It is translated as CASSQFPGLLNEQFF.

This clonotype showed up just a few times. The V call is TRBV4-2, the J call TRBJ2-7; 7 bases line up with TRBD2. Germline loops: CDR1 LGHNA, CDR2 YNFKEQ. Trimming at V came to 2 bases and at J to 7 bases, leaving 14 bases not matched to a gene. This CDR3 spans 16 amino acids. CDR3: CASSQPLREAPLEQYF. CDR3 DNA sequence: TGTGCCAGCAGCCAACCCCTCCGGGAGGCCCCCTTGGAGCAGTACTTC.

This clonotype was counted a few times. The chain recombines TRBV14 with TRBJ2-1; tentatively, D is TRBD1 (5 bases). The CDR3 has 14 amino acids. V gave up 4 bases and J gave up 4 bases, with 11 bases separating them. Germline V lookup: CDR1 SGHDN, CDR2 FVKESK. In DNA form, the CDR3 reads TGTGCCAGCAGCCGAATAAGGGGATACAATGAGCAGTTCTTC. Protein product: CASSRIRGYNEQFF.

This clonotype has more than one count but fewer than ten. The V and J genes are TRBV29-1 and TRBJ2-3; unclear D gene. CDR1 is SQVTM, CDR2 ANQGSEA, per germline. V dropped 4 bases and J dropped 3 bases, with 8 bases sitting between them. The CDR3 spans 12 residues. CDR3: CSVADGTDTQYF. The CDR3 DNA reads as TGCAGCGTTGCTGACGGGACAGATACGCAGTATTTT.

The chain has TRBV12-3 or TRBV12-4 and TRBJ2-1, with 11 bases matching TRBD2. The CDR3 contains 12 residues. As DNA, the CDR3 is TGTGCGACTAGCGGGATGAAGGGTGAGCAGTTCTTC. As protein: CATSGMKGEQFF.

CDR3 coding DNA: TGTGCCAGCAGCTTGGGGGGACAGGGGAACAATGAGCAGTTCTTC. It specifies CASSLGGQGNNEQFF. The chain uses TRBV5-4 and TRBJ2-1; 10 bases align to TRBD1. With V trimmed by 0 bases and J by 5 bases, 2 bases remained unmatched. CDR3 length: 15 residues. Germline CDR1 reads SGHNT; CDR2 reads YYREEE (reference sequence). Filled out from reference TRBV5-4 and TRBJ2-1, the complete variable domain reads ETGVTQSPTHLIKTRGQQVTLRCSSQSGHNTVSWYQQALGQGPQFIFQYYREEENGRGNFPPRFSGLQFPNYSSELNVNALELDDSALYLCASSLGGQGNNEQFFGPGTRLTVL.

A few counts support this clonotype. V gene TRBV12-3 or TRBV12-4 combines with J gene TRBJ1-1; possibly TRBD1 for D (5 bases). This CDR3 contains 13 residues. The V end lost 6 bases, the J end lost 3 bases, and 11 bases lay between the germline ends. CDR3 nucleotide sequence: TGTGCCAGCAGCCAGCTAGGGGACACTGAAGCTTTCTTT. Translating it yields CASSQLGDTEAFF.

In this sample, this clonotype turned up a few times. The chain joins TRBV7-9 to TRBJ2-2; no definite D call. Per germline, CDR1 SEHNR and CDR2 FQNEAQ (reference sequence). The CDR3 covers 18 residues. V was shortened by 3 bases and J by 7 bases, with 24 bases between the two germline ends. The CDR3 protein is CASSLTPTVARPSGELFF. CDR3 in DNA: TGTGCCAGCAGCTTGACCCCTACGGTGGCCCGGCCTAGCGGGGAGCTGTTTTTT.

The rearrangement links TRBV7-6 to TRBJ2-1; no definite D call. CDR1 is SGHVS, CDR2 FNYEAQ, per germline. This CDR3 comprises 13 residues. Trimming stripped 5 bases from V and 7 bases from J, with 12 bases between. The CDR3 spells CASSIPIGNEQFF. The CDR3 DNA sequence: TGTGCCAGCAGCATCCCGATAGGGAATGAGCAGTTCTTC.

The J gene is TRBJ2-3, the V gene TRBV20-1; D is uncertain. The CDR3 has 13 residues. V shed 0 bases and J shed 6 bases, with 10 bases lying between them. Per germline, CDR1 DFQATT and CDR2 SNEGSKA (reference sequence). CDR3 loop: CSARDPARDTQYF. CDR3 nucleotide sequence: TGCAGTGCTAGAGACCCCGCTCGGGATACGCAGTATTTT.

This clonotype has just a few counts. V and J are TRBV20-1 and TRBJ2-1, with D unresolved. The CDR3 runs 12 residues. CDR1 is DFQATT, CDR2 SNEGSKA, per germline (reference sequence). Between the trimmed V and J ends, which lost 0 bases and 8 bases, there was a span of 8 bases. The CDR3 nucleotides read TGCAGTGCTAGAGATTTAACGTATGAGCAGTTCTTC. It yields the protein CSARDLTYEQFF.

The DNA for the CDR3 is TGTGCCAGCAGCTTAGTGCGGGGGCGAGGGGAAGAGACCCAGTACTTC. This gives the protein CASSLVRGRGEETQYF. The chain employs TRBV7-9 and TRBJ2-5; D is perhaps TRBD2 (7 bases). CDR1 SEHNR and CDR2 FQNEAQ come from the germline V gene (reference sequence). This CDR3 spans 16 amino acids. Trimming took 1 base from V and 3 from J, leaving 15 bases between them.

This clonotype was seen ten or more times. The chain has TRBV7-9 and TRBJ2-5; 11 bases agree with TRBD2. V trimming: 5 bases; J trimming: 0 bases; junction bases outside the gene matches: 5. The CDR3 loop spans 16 amino acids. Germline V CDR1 and CDR2: SEHNR, FQNEAQ (reference sequence). CDR3 DNA sequence: TGTGCCAGCAGCCTCCCTAGCGGGAGGTACCAAGAGACCCAGTACTTC. Amino acids: CASSLPSGRYQETQYF.